Listed below are T cell receptor beta chains from one sample, sequenced in a study of spatial heterogeneity in lung cancer. Each CDR3 protein is one row after TCRdb ran MiXCR on the 5' RACE reads. Here the sample spans 24,000 or so distinct CDR3 sequences, about 7% being singletons. Sample: PBMCs, taken at surgery. The receptors here all came from a male donor with early-stage non-small cell lung cancer. Each CDR3 is given with its conserved first and last residue. Each record gives: V gene, clone size, CDR3 protein. Where a row states a size, it is once, few, many or the class of an expanded clone; other rows omit it.

TRBV7-8,many,CASSYGHGNTIYF
TRBV6-6,many,CASSGQGANYEQYF
TRBV15,many,CATSLPYQGARDNEQFF
TRBV5-1,many,CASSGTTGNTEAFF
TRBV28,many,CASLAGQETQYF
TRBV20-1,few,CSAHSRYTGELFF
TRBV20-1,-,CSASLGSSTDTQYF
TRBV6-5,-,CASSYSTVSGTDTQYF
TRBV6-1,few,CASSGTGGNQPQHF
TRBV9,many,CASSVVMNHTEAFF
TRBV5-1,-,CASSLASGGRTDTQYF
TRBV5-1,-,CASSPSAVGDEQFF
TRBV20-1,many,CSARVERHDRFYNEQFF
TRBV4-3,many,CASSQDSLSYEQYF
TRBV10-3,-,CAISVEGEQFF
TRBV30,many,CAWSTGRETQYF
TRBV2,large,CASSGGTDTQYF
TRBV12-3/TRBV12-4,many,CASSRNLQGQSGNTIYF
TRBV20-1,many,CSELAGNNEQFF
TRBV20-1,many,CSARDSRDWAGYEQYF
TRBV28,many,CAIQTTGELFF
TRBV6-6,many,CASSGLSGLNNEQFF
TRBV6-1,many,CASSEAGTNTEAFF
TRBV27,many,CASSFRKSSYNSPLHF
TRBV6-1,-,CASSEAVRQLGEAFF
TRBV2,many,CASSVPVTMQNTEAFF
TRBV6-1,-,CASSEPPGATYQPQHF
TRBV12-3/TRBV12-4,-,CASTYSSVSGYTF
TRBV5-1,few,CASSRRQGNSPLHF
TRBV28,many,CASSSDRVNTEAFF
TRBV11-3,many,CASSPLGTSASGELFF
TRBV24-1,many,CATSDLDNQPQHF
TRBV20-1,many,CSASGLNLREGYEQYF